Listed here are 9 T cell receptor beta chains from one sample, sequenced in a study of blood T cell repertoires in COVID-19. Libraries were prepared by immunoSEQ multiplex PCR; TCRdb keeps only in-frame clonotypes and omits some of them. The table has approximately 200,000 clones, roughly 80% seen once. Specimen: peripheral blood. These receptors came from a woman aged 30 to 39 with acute or convalescent COVID-19.

The CDR3, as DNA: TGCGCCAGCAGCCTGGGGACAGGGGGCCTCGTCGAGCAGTACTTC. This sequence encodes CASSLGTGGLVEQYF. This sequence joins TRBV5-1 and TRBJ2-7; 12 nucleotides match TRBD1. Trimming at V came to 4 bases and at J to 6 bases, leaving 8 bases not matched to a gene. Germline CDR1 reads SGHRS; CDR2 reads YFSETQ. The CDR3 loop spans 15 amino acids.

Note on this clone: In the same sample, other DNA sequences code for this CDR3. The chain joins TRBV7-2 to TRBJ2-7, with D tentatively TRBD1 (5 bases). CDR1 SGHTA and CDR2 FQGNSA come from the germline V gene. V was shortened by 5 bases and J by 3 bases, with 14 bases between the two germline ends. CDR3 size: 14 residues. This CDR3 is CASSPRGLGYEQYF. The CDR3 DNA reads as TGTGCCAGCAGCCCAAGGGGTCTTGGCTACGAGCAGTACTTC. Looking up the rest from reference TRBV7-2 and TRBJ2-7 gives the full variable domain: GAGVSQSPSNKVTEKGKDVELRCDPISGHTALYWYRQSLGQGLEFLIYFQGNSAPDKSGLPSDRFSAERTGGSVSTLTIQRTQQEDSAVYLCASSPRGLGYEQYFGPGTRLTVT.

The J gene is TRBJ1-2, the V gene TRBV12-3 or TRBV12-4; perhaps TRBD1 as D (5 bases). V lost 11 bases and J lost 5, with 12 bases in between. The CDR3 consists of 11 residues. CDR3: CACSGFYGYTF. The CDR3 coding sequence is TGTGCCTGCTCAGGGTTTTATGGCTACACCTTC.

The chain combines TRBV20-1 with TRBJ2-7, with a weak D call TRBD1 (5 bases). CDR1 and CDR2 (germline): DFQATT, SNEGSKA (reference sequence). This CDR3 has 14 residues. V lost 3 bases to trimming and J lost 9 bases, with 21 bases between them. CDR3 amino acids: CSASSSDSLRGQYF. Written as DNA, the CDR3 is TGCAGTGCTAGTTCGAGTGACAGCCTACGAGGGCAGTACTTC.

This clone came up a few times. The chain employs TRBV18 and TRBJ2-3, with D maybe TRBD1 (6 bases). Deletions cut 2 bases from V and 8 bases from J, with 17 bases between. The CDR3 runs to 15 residues. The V gene's germline CDR1 is KGHSH and CDR2 LQKENI. The CDR3: CASSPETGKLGTQYF. Written as DNA, the CDR3 is TGTGCCAGCTCACCAGAGACAGGAAAGCTCGGTACGCAGTATTTT.

The V call is TRBV5-1, the J call TRBJ2-3; D gene uncertain. Germline V gene sequence: CDR1 SGHRS, CDR2 YFSETQ. V lost 6 bases to trimming and J lost 1 base, with 6 bases between them. This CDR3 region has 12 residues. The CDR3 here is CASTSGTDTQYF. The CDR3 DNA follows: TGCGCCAGCACGAGCGGCACAGATACGCAGTATTTT.

The chain couples TRBV4-3 to TRBJ1-2, with D perhaps TRBD1 (5 bases). The length of the CDR3 is 15 residues. Germline values: CDR1 LGHNA, CDR2 YSLEER. V gave up 4 bases and J gave up 5 bases, with 17 bases separating them. In DNA form, the CDR3 reads TGCGCCAGCAGCCGAGAGGCAGGGCTGGGGTATGGCTACACCTTC. Protein sequence: CASSREAGLGYGYTF.

The CDR3 spells CASIVPNSYEQYF. CDR3 bases: TGTGCCAGCATAGTCCCAAATTCCTACGAGCAGTACTTC. The chain has TRBV6-5 and TRBJ2-7; D is unclear. The CDR3 is made up of 13 amino acids. Per the germline V gene, CDR1 is MNHEY and CDR2 is SVGAGI. V was trimmed by 7 bases and J by 1 base, leaving 11 bases between them.

This rearrangement joins TRBV9 to TRBJ2-1, with 7 bases lining up with TRBD2. The J segment lost 9 bases and the V segment lost 0 bases, leaving 6 bases of the junction unmatched. Germline V gene sequence: CDR1 SGDLS, CDR2 YYNGEE. This CDR3 contains 14 residues. The CDR3 sequence is CASSVDGGFGEQFF. The DNA of the CDR3 is TGTGCCAGCAGCGTAGACGGGGGGTTTGGTGAGCAGTTCTTC.